This is a list of T cell receptor beta chains from one sample in a study of T cells in Graves' hyperthyroidism and ophthalmopathy. TCRdb re-called the multiplex PCR reads with MiXCR, one entry per CDR3 protein. This table has fewer than 450,000 distinct CDR3 sequences, over 12% appearing once. Source material: blood. The receptors derive from a woman aged 60-75 years with Graves' ophthalmopathy. CDR3s include the opening cysteine and the closing phenylalanine or tryptophan. The D gene is left open where the match is weak. Clone size, where shown, is once, few, many, or a class for clones that have expanded.

size | J | D | V | DNA | CDR3
- | TRBJ2-5 | - | TRBV10-1 | TGCGCCAGCAGTGCCACAGGGTTGGGGACCCAGTACTTC | CASSATGLGTQYF
many | TRBJ1-2 | TRBD1 | TRBV7-9 | TGTGCCAGCAGCTTGGTGTGGGACAGGGAGGTCTATGGCTACACCTTC | CASSLVWDREVYGYTF
- | TRBJ2-2 | TRBD2 | TRBV10-3 | TGTGCCATCAGAAAGCGGGAGGAGAACACCGGGGAGCTGTTTTTT | CAIRKREENTGELFF
many | TRBJ2-1 | TRBD2 | TRBV7-2 | TGTGCCAGCAGCTTAGTGGCGGGAGTCATCAATGAGCAGTTCTTC | CASSLVAGVINEQFF
- | TRBJ2-5 | TRBD1 | TRBV25-1 | TGTGCCAGCAGTGAAGGACAGGGGATGGAGACCCAGTACTTC | CASSEGQGMETQYF
many | TRBJ2-2 | TRBD2 | TRBV11-2 | TGTGCCAGCAGCTTAGTAGCGGGAGCCACCGGGGAGCTGTTTTTT | CASSLVAGATGELFF
- | TRBJ1-2 | TRBD1 | TRBV7-2 | TGTGCCAGCAGCTTAGGCGGCGGGCAGGGGGGGGGCTACACCTTC | CASSLGGGQGGGYTF
many | TRBJ1-1 | - | TRBV20-1 | TGCAGTGCTAGAGATGGGGGGGCCTACACTGAAGCTTTCTTT | CSARDGGAYTEAFF
- | TRBJ2-7 | TRBD2 | TRBV20-1 | TGCAGTGCTAGAGGTAGCGGGTCAAATTTGGAGCAGTACTTC | CSARGSGSNLEQYF
- | TRBJ2-2 | - | TRBV5-1 | TGCGCCAGCAGCTCCCGGAGGGATGCGGGAAACACCGGGGAGCTGTTTTTT | CASSSRRDAGNTGELFF
- | TRBJ2-7 | TRBD2 | TRBV6-2/TRBV6-3 | TGTGCCAGCATACACGGACTAGCGGGAGATCTCTACGAGCAGTACTTC | CASIHGLAGDLYEQYF
few | TRBJ2-7 | TRBD2 | TRBV28 | TGTGCCAGCAGTTTGTCTCTAGCGGAGCTCACCTACGAGCAGTACTTC | CASSLSLAELTYEQYF
few | TRBJ2-1 | TRBD2 | TRBV19 | TGTGCCAGTAGTATAACCGGGGCTAGCGGGTACAATGAGCAGTTCTTC | CASSITGASGYNEQFF
many | TRBJ1-1 | TRBD1 | TRBV20-1 | TGCAGTGCGCGACAGGGGGCAGGGGACACTGAAGCTTTCTTT | CSARQGAGDTEAFF
- | TRBJ1-3 | - | TRBV27 | TGTGCCAGCAGGAGCCAAGTCTCTGGAAACACCATATATTTT | CASRSQVSGNTIYF